Given below is one TCR beta chain in context. The antigen is unknown. TCRdb reprocessed the PCR reads via MiXCR and lists one record per CDR3 protein. The table lists 20,000 to 25,000 distinct CDR3 sequences, about 50% of them singletons, with around 0.97% in the top ten. This sample was included in a study of vaccination and CD4 T cells after COVID-19. Study context: Typically, post-vaccine samples were obtained a median 72 days after dose two, within a range of 14 to 241.

Study observations and caveats: Spike mono-reactive clones accounted for 304 of the 307 vaccine-specific clones found in convalescent patients.

With V trimmed by 4 bases and J by 5 bases, 8 bases remained unmatched. The CDR3 has 15 residues. Germline V gives CDR1 SGHTA, CDR2 FQGNSA. This TCR was sampled from a human donor who had recovered from COVID-19. V gene TRBV7-2 combines with J gene TRBJ2-3; 8 bases fit TRBD2. The specimen comprised CD4+ T cells from blood, sampled before SARS-CoV-2 vaccination. CDR3 region: CASSSKTSVRDTQYF. CDR3 sequence (DNA): TGTGCCAGCAGCTCAAAGACTAGCGTTAGAGATACGCAGTATTTT.